These 19 T cell receptor beta chains originate from one sample sequenced in a study of vaccination effects on CD4 cells after COVID-19. Generated by immunoSEQ multiplex PCR, the TCRdb table keeps only in-frame clones and is missing some. This sample has about 31,000 clones, with 80% to 85% found just once. The antigens for these receptors are not known. Antigen-specific CD4+ T cells expanded by the ViraFEST assay with viral peptide pools were then sequenced. Cultured cells yielded isolated CD4+ T cells after approximately nine days. Vaccine administered to participants consisted of two doses of either BNT162b2 or mRNA-1273. Sequences were derived from CD4+ T cells from PBMCs cultured with SARS-CoV-2 spike peptides, sampled after COVID-19 vaccination. These receptors were obtained from a human donor who received a COVID-19 vaccine. Some clones in this sample may be carry-over from other donors' samples.

The chain recombines TRBV7-2 with TRBJ2-7; D remains ambiguous. V lost 4 bases, J lost 3 bases, and 7 bases lay in between. Germline loops: CDR1 SGHTA, CDR2 FQGNSA. The CDR3 contains 12 residues. The DNA of the CDR3 is TGTGCCAGCAGCTACGACGGCTACGAGCAGTACGTC. This sequence encodes CASSYDGYEQYV.

The V call is TRBV24-1, the J call TRBJ2-2; no clear D. V was clipped by 5 bases and J by 3 bases, with 3 bases between them. The CDR3 loop spans 12 amino acids. Per the germline V gene, CDR1 is KGHDR and CDR2 is SFDVKD. CDR3: CATSAYTGELFF. The CDR3 DNA follows: TGTGCCACCAGTGCTTACACCGGGGAGCTGTTTTTT.

The V and J genes are TRBV6-6 and TRBJ1-6; maybe TRBD1 (6 bases). Germline V gene sequence: CDR1 MNHNY, CDR2 SVGAGI (reference sequence). The CDR3 consists of 17 residues. Trimming removed 7 bases from V and 0 bases from J, with 16 bases in between. CDR3 loop: CASNRGARSSYNSPLHF. CDR3 coding DNA: TGTGCCAGCAATCGGGGGGCCCGTAGCTCCTATAATTCACCCCTCCACTTT.

V gene TRBV4-1 combines with J gene TRBJ1-4, with unresolved D. The CDR3 loop spans 13 amino acids. V was pared by 4 bases and J by 11 bases, with 14 bases between. Germline assignment: CDR1 MGHRA and CDR2 YSYEKL. CDR3 region: CASSRPGAEKLFF. CDR3 nucleotide sequence: TGCGCCAGCAGCCGCCCTGGAGCTGAGAAACTGTTTTTT.

The genes are TRBV7-2 and TRBJ2-7; TRBD1 aligns across 11 bases. The V gene end was trimmed by 4 bases and the J gene end by 12 bases; junction bases not matched to a gene: 11. Per germline, CDR1 SGHTA and CDR2 FQGNSA. There are 14 residues in the CDR3. DNA for the CDR3: TGTGCCAGCAGCTCTAGGGGGACAGGGGGTTCTACGTACGTC. Translated, it gives CASSSRGTGGSTYV.

This clone is medium-sized within its sample. The chain links TRBV7-2 to TRBJ1-3; 7 bases fit TRBD1. Germline lookup yields CDR1 SGHTA and CDR2 FQGNSA. Unmatched junction bases numbered 4, after V lost 2 bases and J lost 0 bases. The CDR3 has 16 amino acids. CDR3 DNA sequence: TGTGCCAGCAGCTTAAGCCGGACAGGCTCTGGAAACACCATATATTTT. This translates into CASSLSRTGSGNTIYF.

This clone was recorded once. The chain recombines TRBV7-8 with TRBJ2-2; the match to TRBD1 covers 7 bases. After removal of 5 bases from V and 6 bases from J, the junction contained 9 bases not matched to a gene. CDR1 is SGHVS and CDR2 is FQNEAQ in the germline V gene. The CDR3 is made up of 15 amino acids. The CDR3 region has the DNA TGTGCCAGCAGCAAGGACAGGATTAACGCCGGGGAGCTGTTTTTT. Translating gives CASSKDRINAGELFF.

The chain has TRBV14 and TRBJ2-7; D assignment may be TRBD1 or TRBD2 (5 bases each). The CDR3 length is 15 residues. Germline V lookup: CDR1 SGHDN, CDR2 FVKESK. V gave up 7 bases and J gave up 2 bases, with 18 bases separating them. CDR3 sequence (DNA): TGTGCCAGCAAGGGGACGAGGTCCGGAGCCTACGAGCAGTACGTC. Its translation: CASKGTRSGAYEQYV.

The V call is TRBV28, the J call TRBJ2-1, with a weak D call TRBD2 (6 bases). V was pared by 5 bases and J by 6 bases, with 17 bases between. CDR1 and CDR2 from the germline V gene are MDHEN and SYDVKM. The CDR3 totals 15 residues. CDR3 DNA: TGTGCCAGCAGTCCCGGGGGTAGCTCTGGCAATGAGCAGTTCTTC. Amino acids: CASSPGGSSGNEQFF.

In its sample, this clone was seen a few times. The J gene is TRBJ2-1, the V gene TRBV7-3; the match to TRBD1 covers 8 bases. Trimming at V came to 2 bases and at J to 7 bases, leaving 7 bases not matched to a gene. The CDR3 totals 15 residues. Germline values: CDR1 SGHTA, CDR2 FQGTGA. This CDR3 reads CASSLLGQGLNEQFF. In nucleotides, the CDR3 is TGTGCCAGCAGCTTACTAGGACAGGGATTAAATGAGCAGTTCTTC.

The chain combines TRBV19 with TRBJ1-5; TRBD1 matches at 9 bases. With 4 bases clipped from V and 0 bases from J, the junction kept 4 bases outside the gene matches. Germline CDR1 and CDR2: LNHDA and SQIVND (reference sequence). This CDR3 region has 16 residues. The CDR3: CASSTGTGNSNQPQHF. In nucleotides, the CDR3 is TGTGCCAGTAGTACCGGGACAGGGAATAGCAATCAGCCCCAGCATTTT.

This clone showed up just once. This rearrangement joins TRBV3-1 (or the pseudogene TRBV3-2) to TRBJ1-6, with D maybe TRBD1 (6 bases). This CDR3 is 14 amino acids long. CDR1 is LGHDT and CDR2 is YNNKEL in the germline V gene (reference sequence). V lost 4 bases, J lost 5 bases, and 9 bases lay in between. CDR3 sequence: CASSPGQHNSPLHF. The CDR3 DNA is TGTGCCAGCAGCCCCGGACAGCATAATTCACCCCTCCACTTT.

This rearrangement joins TRBV7-9 to TRBJ1-5; no reliable D call. Between the trimmed V and J ends, which lost 3 bases and 3 bases, there was a span of 15 bases. The length of the CDR3 is 16 residues. Germline V gene data show CDR1 as SEHNR and CDR2 as FQNEAQ (reference sequence). The CDR3: CASSLDAAGYNQPQHF. CDR3 DNA: TGTGCCAGCAGCTTGGACGCGGCGGGGTACAATCAGCCCCAGCATTTT.

The chain uses TRBV11-2 and TRBJ2-1; tentatively, D is TRBD2 (6 bases). V was trimmed by 5 bases and J by 0 bases, leaving 11 bases between them. The CDR3 length is 15 residues. Germline V gene data show CDR1 as SGHAT and CDR2 as FQNNGV. CDR3 amino acids: CASSPRLGSYNEQFF. For the CDR3, the DNA is TGTGCCAGCAGCCCCCGACTAGGCTCCTACAATGAGCAGTTCTTC.

The chain has TRBV30 and TRBJ1-4; possible D gene TRBD1, 6 bases. V was pared by 4 bases and J by 2 bases, with 11 bases between. CDR1 GTSNPN and CDR2 SVGIG come from the germline V gene (reference sequence). This CDR3 has 14 residues. CDR3 nucleotides: TGTGCCTGGACCGATGGACAGACTAATGAAAAACTGTTTTTT. This sequence encodes CAWTDGQTNEKLFF. Variable domain in full (rest from reference TRBV30 and TRBJ1-4): SQTIHQWPATLVQPVGSPLSLECTVEGTSNPNLYWYRQAAGRGLQLLFYSVGIGQISSEVPQNLSASRPQDRQFILSSKKLLLSDSGFYLCAWTDGQTNEKLFFGSGTQLSVL.

The chain joins TRBV5-1 to TRBJ1-4, with D uncertain. Trimming shortened V by 5 bases and J by 0 bases, and 11 bases separated the two germline ends. The CDR3 is 15 amino acids. Germline assignment: CDR1 SGHRS and CDR2 YFSETQ. CDR3 residues: CASRDQGATNEKLFF. CDR3 coding DNA: TGCGCCAGCAGGGACCAAGGAGCAACTAATGAAAAACTGTTTTTT.

This chain connects TRBV14 to TRBJ2-5; no firm D call. CDR3 size: 15 residues. Germline assignment: CDR1 SGHDN and CDR2 FVKESK. The germline V and J ends were trimmed by 0 bases and 2 bases, with 10 bases remaining between them. The CDR3 DNA follows: TGTGCCAGCAGCCAAGAAATGGACGGGCAAGAGACCCAGTACTTC. Translating gives CASSQEMDGQETQYF.

The chain links TRBV3-1 (or the pseudogene TRBV3-2) to TRBJ2-2; D is unresolved. V lost 3 bases and J lost 0, with 2 bases in between. CDR1 is LGHDT, CDR2 YNNKEL, per germline (reference sequence). This CDR3 region has 13 residues. CDR3 loop: CASSQTNTGELFF. The CDR3 DNA reads as TGTGCCAGCAGCCAGACGAACACCGGGGAGCTGTTTTTT.

The CDR3 nucleotides are TGTGCCAGCAGTCGCCTTACCAGGGGAGGCACTGAAGCTTTCTTT. Translated: CASSRLTRGGTEAFF. The chain carries TRBV6-5 and TRBJ1-1, with D perhaps matching TRBD1 (6 bases). From germline, CDR1 is MNHEY and CDR2 SVGAGI. The CDR3 runs to 15 residues. The germline V and J ends were trimmed by 5 bases and 4 bases, with 17 bases remaining between them.